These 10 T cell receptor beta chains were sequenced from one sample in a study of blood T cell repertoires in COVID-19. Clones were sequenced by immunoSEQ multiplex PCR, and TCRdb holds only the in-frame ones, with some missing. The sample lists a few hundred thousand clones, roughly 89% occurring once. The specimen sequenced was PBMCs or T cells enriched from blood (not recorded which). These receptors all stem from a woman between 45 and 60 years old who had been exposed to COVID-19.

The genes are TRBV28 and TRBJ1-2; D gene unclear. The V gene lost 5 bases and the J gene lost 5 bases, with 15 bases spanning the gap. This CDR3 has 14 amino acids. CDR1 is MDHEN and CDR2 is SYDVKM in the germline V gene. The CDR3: CASSTGAGLYGYTF. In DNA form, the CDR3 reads TGTGCCAGCAGTACGGGAGCTGGGTTATATGGCTACACCTTC.

CDR3 sequence reads: CASSRHSGGNQETQYF. Written as DNA, the CDR3 is TGCGCCAGCAGCCGGCACTCGGGGGGGAACCAAGAGACCCAGTACTTC. The V gene is TRBV4-1, the J gene TRBJ2-5; 8 positions match TRBD2. This CDR3 is 16 amino acids long. Germline assignment: CDR1 MGHRA and CDR2 YSYEKL. V lost 4 bases and J lost 0; bases outside the gene matches: 7.

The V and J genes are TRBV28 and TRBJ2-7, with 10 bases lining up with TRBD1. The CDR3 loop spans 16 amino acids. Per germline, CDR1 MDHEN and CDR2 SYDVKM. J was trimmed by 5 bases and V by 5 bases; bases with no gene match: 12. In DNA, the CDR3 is TGTGCCAGCAGTACCTACACCGGGACAGGGGCTGACGAGCAGTACTTC. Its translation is CASSTYTGTGADEQYF.

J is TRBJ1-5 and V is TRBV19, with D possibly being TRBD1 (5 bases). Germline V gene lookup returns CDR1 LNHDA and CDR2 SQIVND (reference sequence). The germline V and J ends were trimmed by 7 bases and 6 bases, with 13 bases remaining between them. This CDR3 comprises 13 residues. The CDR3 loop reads CASTMTRVQPQHF. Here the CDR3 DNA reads TGTGCCAGTACCATGACCAGGGTTCAGCCCCAGCATTTT. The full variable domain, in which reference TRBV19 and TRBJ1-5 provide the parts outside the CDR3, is DGGITQSPKYLFRKEGQNVTLSCEQNLNHDAMYWYRQDPGQGLRLIYYSQIVNDFQKGDIAEGYSVSREKKESFPLTVTSAQKNPTAFYLCASTMTRVQPQHFGDGTRLSIL.

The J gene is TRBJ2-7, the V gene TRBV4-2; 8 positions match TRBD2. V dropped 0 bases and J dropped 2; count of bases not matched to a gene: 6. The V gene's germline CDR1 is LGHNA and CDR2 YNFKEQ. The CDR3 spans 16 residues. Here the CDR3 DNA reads TGTGCCAGCAGCCAAGATACGGGGGGGCGGGCCTACGAGCAGTACTTC. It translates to CASSQDTGGRAYEQYF.

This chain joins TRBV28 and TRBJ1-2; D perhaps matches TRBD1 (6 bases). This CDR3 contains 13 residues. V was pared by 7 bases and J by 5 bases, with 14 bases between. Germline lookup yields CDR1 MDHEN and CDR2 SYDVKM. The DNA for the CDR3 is TGTGCCAGCAACCGACAGGAAGGTTATGGCTACACCTTC. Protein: CASNRQEGYGYTF.

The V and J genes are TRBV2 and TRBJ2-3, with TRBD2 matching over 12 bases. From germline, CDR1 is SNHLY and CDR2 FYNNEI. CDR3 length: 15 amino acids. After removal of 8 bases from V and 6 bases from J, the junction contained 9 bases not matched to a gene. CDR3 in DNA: TGTGCCAGCCATCTAGCGGGGGGGTTATCGGATACGCAGTATTTT. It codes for CASHLAGGLSDTQYF.

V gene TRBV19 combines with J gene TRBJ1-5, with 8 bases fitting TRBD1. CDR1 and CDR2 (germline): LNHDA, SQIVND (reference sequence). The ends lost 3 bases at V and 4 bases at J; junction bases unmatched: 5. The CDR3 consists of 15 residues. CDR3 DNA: TGTGCCAGTAGTATGGTAGGGACAGGTAATCAGCCCCAGCATTTT. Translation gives CASSMVGTGNQPQHF.

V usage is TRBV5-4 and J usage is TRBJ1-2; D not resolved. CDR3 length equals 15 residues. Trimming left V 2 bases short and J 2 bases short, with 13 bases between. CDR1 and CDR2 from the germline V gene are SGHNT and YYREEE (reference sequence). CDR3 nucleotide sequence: TGTGCCAGCAGCTTTAAGCTAGGGAGAAACTATGGCTACACCTTC. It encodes CASSFKLGRNYGYTF.

The CDR3 region is CASSERGAGGEQYF. The CDR3 DNA is TGTGCCAGCAGTGAACGGGGGGCCGGGGGAGAGCAGTACTTC. The chain recombines TRBV6-1 with TRBJ2-7; weak D call: TRBD2 (7 bases). The ends were cut back, 2 bases at V and 7 bases at J, with 15 bases in the middle. CDR3 length: 14 amino acids. Germline assignment: CDR1 MNHNS and CDR2 SASEGT.